This record covers a single TCR beta chain. TCR beta CDR3 sequences were amplified from RNA transcripts. TCR CDR3 regions were first amplified by RT-PCR with HTBI primers. Via MiXCR, TCRdb re-called the multiplex PCR reads, giving one row per CDR3 protein. Of 500,000 to 650,000 distinct CDR3 sequences in the sample, 15% to 20% were seen once. The PBMCs had their origin in 10 ml of fresh peripheral blood. The data stem from a study of T cells in Graves' hyperthyroidism and ophthalmopathy. V lost 4 bases to trimming and J lost 2 bases; unmatched junction nucleotides: 4. The CDR3 is made up of 15 amino acids. Germline V gives CDR1 MNHNS, CDR2 SASEGT.

This TCR was sampled from a woman aged 18-30 years with Graves' ophthalmopathy. The sequenced sample consisted of blood. The chain employs TRBV6-1 and TRBJ1-5; TRBD1 aligns across 8 bases. CDR3: CASSADRGGNQPQHF. The CDR3 region has the DNA TGTGCCAGCAGTGCAGACAGGGGAGGCAATCAGCCCCAGCATTTT.